This paragraph reports one T cell receptor (beta chain). These data belong to a study of OX40 agonist ivuxolimab in advanced cancers. Trimming took 0 bases from V and 9 from J, leaving 14 bases between them. This CDR3 region has 14 residues. The germline CDR1 and CDR2 sequences are LNHNV and YYDKDF (reference sequence). The protocol was immunoSEQ multiplex PCR, while the TCRdb copy is restricted to in-frame clones and leaves out a portion. The table lists 70,000 to 95,000 clones, over 80% of them singletons. V is TRBV15 and J is TRBJ1-2, with D unresolved. The source material was CD4+ or CD8+ T cells sorted from blood, sampled in a trial of the OX40 agonist ivuxolimab. The TCR was taken from an adult with an advanced solid tumor such as melanoma, head and neck, liver or kidney cancer. The CDR3: CATSREGASQSYTF. CDR3 nucleotide sequence: TGTGCCACCAGCAGAGAAGGAGCCTCTCAAAGCTACACCTTC.